Below are 31 T cell receptor beta chains sequenced from a single sample in a study of radiation and T cells in renal cell carcinoma. Time point meaning: blood 4 weeks post-SBRT, at nephrectomy. Treatment noted: 15 Gy SBRT to primary tumor, nephrectomy 4 weeks later. TCRdb keeps only in-frame clones here, not all; method: immunoSEQ multiplex PCR. Here the sample spans roughly 45,000 clones, about 82% being singletons. Sequenced here: blood, sampled from a patient whose treatment included radiotherapy and nephrectomy. The receptor set was obtained from a woman aged 65 to 85 with renal cell carcinoma.

This clone was observed a single time. The V and J genes are TRBV19 and TRBJ1-4; D is perhaps TRBD1 (6 bases). There are 14 residues in the CDR3. The V end was cut by 4 bases, the J end by 8 bases, with 14 bases between. Germline V gene lookup returns CDR1 LNHDA and CDR2 SQIVND (reference sequence). The CDR3 loop reads CASSTSGAREKLFF. The CDR3, as DNA: TGTGCCAGTAGTACCTCAGGGGCGCGAGAAAAACTGTTTTTT.

The CDR3 nucleotides are TGTGCCAGTAACCGACAGGGGGCGAGGAATGAGCAGTTCTTC. Translated: CASNRQGARNEQFF. The chain has TRBV19 and TRBJ2-1, with 10 bases fitting TRBD1. V lost 7 bases, J lost 7 bases, and 7 bases stayed unmatched. The CDR3 covers 14 residues. Germline CDR1 reads LNHDA; CDR2 reads SQIVND (reference sequence).

This chain joins TRBV11-2 and TRBJ2-5; 7 nucleotides match TRBD1. Germline assignment: CDR1 SGHAT and CDR2 FQNNGV. The junction had 9 bases not matched to a gene; V was cut back by 6 bases and J by 5 bases. This CDR3 is 14 amino acids long. The CDR3 DNA follows: TGTGCCAGCAGTTACCGACAGGGCGGGGAGACCCAGTACTTC. Translation: CASSYRQGGETQYF.

The V call is TRBV19, the J call TRBJ1-2; D unclear. This CDR3 is 15 amino acids long. Trimming shortened V by 0 bases and J by 4 bases, and 12 bases separated the two germline ends. Germline V CDR1 and CDR2: LNHDA, SQIVND (reference sequence). CDR3 nucleotide sequence: TGTGCCAGTAGTATAGACCCGGGCCTCCCCTATGGCTACACCTTC. This sequence encodes CASSIDPGLPYGYTF. The full variable domain, with the rest looked up from reference TRBV19 and TRBJ1-2, is DGGITQSPKYLFRKEGQNVTLSCEQNLNHDAMYWYRQDPGQGLRLIYYSQIVNDFQKGDIAEGYSVSREKKESFPLTVTSAQKNPTAFYLCASSIDPGLPYGYTFGSGTRLTVV.

The V gene is TRBV18, the J gene TRBJ1-2, with D hard to call. Trimming shortened V by 1 base and J by 7 bases, and 7 bases separated the two germline ends. The CDR3 runs to 12 residues. CDR1 and CDR2 (germline): KGHSH, LQKENI. The CDR3 here is CASSPREGGYTF. The CDR3 coding sequence is TGTGCCAGCTCACCACGGGAGGGTGGCTACACCTTC.

V gene TRBV27 combines with J gene TRBJ2-6; 9 bases map to TRBD1. Germline V gene sequence: CDR1 MNHEY, CDR2 SMNVEV (reference sequence). The J segment lost 1 base and the V segment lost 6 bases, leaving 7 bases of the junction unmatched. The CDR3 runs 17 residues. The CDR3 sequence: CASRPGTGTSGANVLTF. CDR3 in DNA: TGTGCCAGCAGGCCCGGGACAGGGACGTCTGGGGCCAACGTCCTGACTTTC.

V and J are TRBV30 and TRBJ1-2; 7 bases fit TRBD1. The J segment lost 0 bases and the V segment lost 0 bases, leaving 7 bases of the junction unmatched. CDR3 length equals 16 residues. The germline gives CDR1 GTSNPN, CDR2 SVGIG (reference sequence). CDR3 sequence reads: CAWSVKQGRSNYGYTF. In nucleotides, the CDR3 is TGTGCCTGGAGTGTGAAACAGGGGCGTTCTAACTATGGCTACACCTTC.

CDR3 sequence reads: CASSLAGAQETQYF. DNA of the CDR3: TGTGCCAGCAGCTTAGCGGGGGCGCAGGAGACCCAGTACTTC. This rearrangement joins TRBV7-2 to TRBJ2-5; TRBD1 is a possible D gene (6 bases). V was shortened by 0 bases and J by 5 bases, with 10 bases between the two germline ends. The CDR3 length is 14 residues. Germline loops: CDR1 SGHTA, CDR2 FQGNSA.

The chain links TRBV27 to TRBJ1-2; D possibly corresponds to TRBD1 (6 bases). This CDR3 has 16 residues. V lost 5 bases to trimming and J lost 4 bases, with 20 bases between them. Germline V gene sequence: CDR1 MNHEY, CDR2 SMNVEV (reference sequence). The CDR3 nucleotides read TGTGCCAGCAGTCTCACACAGGGAGAGGCAACCTATGGCTACACCTTC. Residues: CASSLTQGEATYGYTF.

The chain joins TRBV4-1 to TRBJ2-2; 11 bases map to TRBD2. The CDR3 runs to 19 residues. With 1 base clipped from V and 5 bases from J, the junction kept 12 bases outside the gene matches. Germline values: CDR1 MGHRA, CDR2 YSYEKL. CDR3 region: CASSQALTSGSSRTGELFF. CDR3 DNA: TGCGCCAGCAGCCAAGCCTTAACTAGCGGGAGCTCTAGAACCGGGGAGCTGTTTTTT.

This chain links TRBV7-2 with TRBJ2-1, with 9 nucleotides matching TRBD2. This CDR3 region has 15 residues. Germline-derived CDR1 and CDR2 are SGHTA and FQGNSA. The V gene end was trimmed by 4 bases and the J gene end by 2 bases; junction bases not matched to a gene: 3. In DNA, the CDR3 is TGTGCCAGCAGCTGGGGCGGGAGGGCCTACAATGAGCAGTTCTTC. Protein product: CASSWGGRAYNEQFF.

This chain uses TRBV7-8 with TRBJ2-1; 9 bases are shared with TRBD2. The CDR3 covers 15 residues. Germline-derived CDR1 and CDR2 are SGHVS and FQNEAQ. The V and J ends lost 6 bases and 6 bases, in that order; junction bases with no gene match: 9. The CDR3 DNA sequence: TGTGCCAGCAGGGTCAGCGGGGGGCGTGGCAATGAGCAGTTCTTC. Protein product: CASRVSGGRGNEQFF.

The chain has TRBV19 and TRBJ2-1; D perhaps matches TRBD1 (6 bases). CDR3 length: 15 residues. The germline V gene encodes CDR1 LNHDA and CDR2 SQIVND (reference sequence). The germline V and J ends were trimmed by 1 base and 9 bases, with 16 bases remaining between them. CDR3 region: CASSIGYRENGEQFF. The DNA of the CDR3 is TGTGCCAGTAGTATAGGATACAGGGAGAACGGTGAGCAGTTCTTC.

The chain combines TRBV7-9 with TRBJ2-2; D uncertain. The CDR3 length is 17 residues. CDR1 and CDR2 (germline): SEHNR, FQNEAQ (reference sequence). V lost 1 base to trimming and J lost 1 base, with 13 bases between them. CDR3 in DNA: TGTGCCAGCAGCTTAGTGGAGCTCCGACGGAACACCGGGGAGCTGTTTTTT. Encoded protein: CASSLVELRRNTGELFF.

The V and J genes are TRBV10-1 and TRBJ2-7; TRBD1 is a possible D gene (5 bases). The germline V gene encodes CDR1 WNHNN and CDR2 SYGVQD (reference sequence). This CDR3 has 16 amino acids. Trimming removed 0 bases from V and 5 bases from J, with 17 bases in between. The CDR3 coding sequence is TGCGCCAGCAGTGAGTCAAGGGGTGCAGGGTTGGACGAGCAGTACTTC. This codes for CASSESRGAGLDEQYF.

The CDR3 DNA reads as TGTGCCAGCAGCCAGACAGGGGGGACCTATGGCTACACCTTC. Translated, it gives CASSQTGGTYGYTF. J is TRBJ1-2 and V is TRBV7-9; 9 bases agree with TRBD1. J was trimmed by 4 bases and V by 5 bases; bases with no gene match: 5. The germline V gene has CDR1 SEHNR and CDR2 FQNEAQ (reference sequence). The CDR3 spans 14 residues.

The chain couples TRBV5-1 to TRBJ1-4, with D unresolved. The germline CDR1 and CDR2 sequences are SGHRS and YFSETQ. Trimming stripped 0 bases from V and 0 bases from J, with 6 bases between. The CDR3 is made up of 15 amino acids. The CDR3 coding sequence is TGCGCCAGCAGCTTGGCCGGACCAACTAATGAAAAACTGTTTTTT. Its translation is CASSLAGPTNEKLFF. The complete variable domain, with remaining parts taken from reference TRBV5-1 and TRBJ1-4, reads KAGVTQTPRYLIKTRGQQVTLSCSPISGHRSVSWYQQTPGQGLQFLFEYFSETQRNKGNFPGRFSGRQFSNSRSEMNVSTLELGDSALYLCASSLAGPTNEKLFFGSGTQLSVL.

The chain combines TRBV5-1 with TRBJ2-7, with 7 bases fitting TRBD1. The CDR3 covers 15 residues. Per the germline V gene, CDR1 is SGHRS and CDR2 is YFSETQ. V dropped 0 bases and J dropped 2; count of bases not matched to a gene: 5. The CDR3 sequence: CASSLALGQAYEQYF. The DNA for the CDR3 is TGCGCCAGCAGCTTGGCCCTCGGACAGGCCTACGAGCAGTACTTC.

The chain joins TRBV5-1 to TRBJ2-3; the D is unclear. This CDR3 is 14 amino acids long. V lost 2 bases and J lost 6, with 13 bases in between. Germline CDR1 SGHRS, CDR2 YFSETQ. Written as DNA, the CDR3 is TGCGCCAGCAGCTTATCCAGGCTAGGGGATACGCAGTATTTT. Protein: CASSLSRLGDTQYF.

The rearrangement joins TRBV5-1 to TRBJ1-4; D may be TRBD1 (6 bases). The CDR3 has 15 amino acids. Trimming stripped 0 bases from V and 8 bases from J, with 14 bases between. Germline CDR1 reads SGHRS; CDR2 reads YFSETQ. CDR3 nucleotide sequence: TGCGCCAGCAGCTTGGAGGCAGGGGCAAGGGAAAAACTGTTTTTT. This encodes CASSLEAGAREKLFF.

The J gene is TRBJ1-1, the V gene TRBV18, with D hard to call. Germline lookup yields CDR1 KGHSH and CDR2 LQKENI. The length of the CDR3 is 14 residues. Trimming left V 3 bases short and J 0 bases short, with 8 bases between. The CDR3 DNA follows: TGTGCCAGCTCACCGGCAGCGTTGAACACTGAAGCTTTCTTT. Amino acids: CASSPAALNTEAFF.

The chain combines TRBV7-2 with TRBJ2-1; TRBD2 aligns across 13 bases. This CDR3 is built from 18 residues. The germline CDR1 and CDR2 sequences are SGHTA and FQGNSA. J gave up 1 base and V 6 bases, and 9 bases lay outside the gene matches. The CDR3 is CASRLVRTSGSSYNEQFF. The CDR3 DNA reads as TGTGCCAGCAGACTAGTACGGACTAGCGGGAGTTCCTACAATGAGCAGTTCTTC.

The rearrangement joins TRBV5-1 to TRBJ2-4; D may correspond to TRBD1 or TRBD2 (5 bases each). Germline CDR1 reads SGHRS; CDR2 reads YFSETQ. This CDR3 has 15 residues. Trimming took off 0 bases at V and 6 bases at J, with 13 bases between the two ends. The CDR3 region is CASSLEGTQGNIQYF. In DNA form, the CDR3 reads TGCGCCAGCAGCTTGGAGGGGACCCAAGGAAACATTCAGTACTTC.

The V gene is TRBV7-9, the J gene TRBJ1-4; D uncertain. Germline CDR1 SEHNR, CDR2 FQNEAQ (reference sequence). The CDR3 sequence is 14 residues long. V was clipped by 3 bases and J by 8 bases, with 13 bases between them. CDR3 nucleotide sequence: TGTGCCAGCAGCTTTCGACCGAAGAAGGAAAAACTGTTTTTT. This translates into CASSFRPKKEKLFF.

V and J are TRBV27 and TRBJ1-4, with D maybe TRBD1 (6 bases). Germline V CDR1 and CDR2: MNHEY, SMNVEV (reference sequence). The CDR3 runs to 15 residues. Trimming left V 2 bases short and J 7 bases short, with 14 bases between. CDR3: CASSLGWGRSEKLFF. The CDR3 DNA sequence: TGTGCCAGCAGTTTAGGTTGGGGGCGCAGTGAAAAACTGTTTTTT.

This clone is a singleton in its sample. The gene calls are TRBV7-2 and TRBJ2-1, with TRBD2 matching 13 bases. The junction had 8 bases not matched to a gene; V was cut back by 8 bases and J by 7 bases. This CDR3 is 15 amino acids long. The germline V gene has CDR1 SGHTA and CDR2 FQGNSA. The CDR3 sequence is CASRPPGLAGNEQFF. CDR3 coding DNA: TGTGCCAGCCGACCCCCGGGACTAGCGGGAAATGAGCAGTTCTTC.

The chain couples TRBV28 to TRBJ2-4; the D gene could be TRBD1 or TRBD2 (5 bases each). Germline V gene lookup returns CDR1 MDHEN and CDR2 SYDVKM. This CDR3 has 14 residues. V lost 3 bases, J lost 6 bases, and 12 bases lay in between. CDR3 region: CASSFGGPINIQYF. The CDR3 DNA is TGTGCCAGCAGTTTTGGGGGACCGATAAACATTCAGTACTTC.

This rearrangement joins TRBV29-1 to TRBJ1-2, with unresolved D. The germline V gene has CDR1 SQVTM and CDR2 ANQGSEA. V was pared by 3 bases and J by 6 bases, with 5 bases between. This CDR3 contains 10 residues. CDR3 DNA: TGCAGCGTTGAGTCAAATGGCTACACCTTC. Translating gives CSVESNGYTF.

The chain couples TRBV2 to TRBJ2-2; D is unclear. CDR3 length equals 14 residues. V dropped 4 bases and J dropped 7 bases, with 13 bases sitting between them. Germline CDR1 reads SNHLY; CDR2 reads FYNNEI. CDR3 nucleotides: TGTGCCAGCAGTGGGTTACTAACGGGCGGGGAGCTGTTTTTT. The encoded protein is CASSGLLTGGELFF.

This chain joins TRBV9 and TRBJ2-7; 8 bases are shared with TRBD2. The V gene end was trimmed by 3 bases and the J gene end by 6 bases; junction bases not matched to a gene: 14. Germline V gene data show CDR1 as SGDLS and CDR2 as YYNGEE. This CDR3 is built from 16 residues. The CDR3 reads CASSARESGGQIEQYF. The CDR3 DNA is TGTGCCAGCAGCGCACGAGAGTCGGGGGGGCAGATCGAGCAGTACTTC.

The chain links TRBV6-1 to TRBJ2-1; D could derive from TRBD1 or TRBD2 (5 bases each). The CDR3 runs 12 residues. Between the trimmed V and J ends, which lost 6 bases and 5 bases, there was a span of 8 bases. CDR1 MNHNS and CDR2 SASEGT come from the germline V gene. CDR3 in amino acids: CASRPGHNEQFF. The CDR3 DNA reads as TGTGCCAGCAGGCCGGGACACAATGAGCAGTTCTTC.